Following are 8 T cell receptor beta chains from one sample sequenced in a study of blood T cell repertoires in COVID-19. Data came from immunoSEQ multiplex PCR; TCRdb stores just in-frame clones and leaves some out. In the table there are some 250,000 clones, about 86% of which are singletons. The sample comprised peripheral blood. Receptors were obtained from an elderly woman with acute or convalescent COVID-19.

V usage is TRBV3-1 (or the pseudogene TRBV3-2) and J usage is TRBJ2-1; 10 nucleotides agree with TRBD1. Germline loops: CDR1 LGHDT, CDR2 YNNKEL (reference sequence). V was pared by 5 bases and J by 3 bases, with 4 bases of the junction left unmatched. The CDR3 has 15 residues. CDR3 DNA sequence: TGTGCCAGCAGCTTCCGGGACAGGGGCTACAATGAGCAGTTCTTC. It encodes CASSFRDRGYNEQFF.

The chain carries TRBV18 and TRBJ1-4; D is unclear. CDR3 size: 13 residues. Germline-derived CDR1 and CDR2 are KGHSH and LQKENI. Trimming removed 4 bases from V and 6 bases from J, with 9 bases in between. The CDR3, as DNA: TGTGCCAGCTCACGCGGGGAGCATGAAAAACTGTTTTTT. Translated, it gives CASSRGEHEKLFF.

The chain uses TRBV18 and TRBJ1-4; 9 nucleotides line up with TRBD1. Looked up from germline, CDR1 is KGHSH and CDR2 is LQKENI. The ends lost 3 bases at V and 7 bases at J; junction bases unmatched: 6. The CDR3 has 15 residues. CDR3 sequence (DNA): TGTGCCAGCTCACCCCTACAGGGGGCGGCTGAAAAACTGTTTTTT. Its translation: CASSPLQGAAEKLFF.

The rearrangement joins TRBV5-4 to TRBJ1-1; D ambiguous. The CDR3 extends over 14 amino acids. Trimming cost V 2 bases and J 0 bases, with 8 bases left between them. Germline assignment: CDR1 SGHNT and CDR2 YYREEE (reference sequence). The CDR3 DNA sequence: TGTGCCAGCAGCTTCTCACAGATGAACACTGAAGCTTTCTTT. Its protein is CASSFSQMNTEAFF. Based on the CDR3 plus reference TRBV5-4 and TRBJ1-1, the full variable domain is ETGVTQSPTHLIKTRGQQVTLRCSSQSGHNTVSWYQQALGQGPQFIFQYYREEENGRGNFPPRFSGLQFPNYSSELNVNALELDDSALYLCASSFSQMNTEAFFGQGTRLTVV.

The chain has TRBV27 and TRBJ1-6; D perhaps matches TRBD1 (6 bases). Per the germline V gene, CDR1 is MNHEY and CDR2 is SMNVEV (reference sequence). The V and J ends lost 6 bases and 3 bases respectively, with 15 bases between them. This CDR3 comprises 16 residues. CDR3 residues: CASSRDTGIYNSPLHF. CDR3 DNA sequence: TGTGCCAGCAGCCGGGACACCGGAATCTATAATTCACCCCTCCACTTT.

This clone was recorded only once. This same CDR3 is encoded by further DNA sequences in the sample. The gene calls are TRBV3-1 (or the pseudogene TRBV3-2) and TRBJ1-6; the D is unclear. Looked up from germline, CDR1 is LGHDT and CDR2 is YNNKEL (reference sequence). Deletions cut 1 base from V and 6 bases from J, with 10 bases between. The CDR3 sequence is 15 residues long. The chain's CDR3 is CASSQGEGRNSPLHF. In DNA, the CDR3 is TGTGCCAGCAGCCAAGGGGAGGGTCGTAATTCACCCCTCCACTTT.

The CDR3 DNA follows: TGTGCCAGTAGTGCAAACAGGGGGTCCGAGCAGTACTTC. Encoded protein: CASSANRGSEQYF. The V call is TRBV19, the J call TRBJ2-7; 8 nucleotides match TRBD1. J lost 6 bases, V lost 5 bases, and 6 bases had no gene match. Germline CDR1 and CDR2: LNHDA and SQIVND (reference sequence). The CDR3 length is 13 residues.

This clone showed up just once. The J gene is TRBJ2-1, the V gene TRBV9; D unresolved. With 3 bases removed from V and 5 bases from J, the gap between germline ends came to 9 bases. CDR3 size: 13 residues. CDR1 and CDR2 (germline): SGDLS, YYNGEE. The CDR3 here is CASSATMNNEQFF. The CDR3 DNA is TGTGCCAGCAGCGCAACTATGAACAATGAGCAGTTCTTC.